This T cell receptor (beta chain) emerged from a study of T-cell reconstitution after alpha-beta-depleted transplantation in children. Germline V gene data show CDR1 as LNHDA and CDR2 as SQIVND (reference sequence). With 0 bases clipped from V and 4 bases from J, the junction kept 8 bases outside the gene matches. There are 17 residues in the CDR3. This clonotype has just a few counts. During its preparation, the TCRbeta library received unique molecular identifiers. TCRdb passed the PCR reads through MiXCR, listing each CDR3 protein once. Here the sample spans roughly 200,000 distinct CDR3 sequences, approximately 9.5% being singletons.

The chain joins TRBV19 to TRBJ1-5, with 8 bases aligning to TRBD1. This sequence originates from a human donor who donated a stem cell graft to a child with acute lymphoblastic leukemia. The source was PBMCs from the stem cell graft donor, collected from the stem cell graft. The CDR3 sequence: CASSIDRTGQVNQPQHF. Written as DNA, the CDR3 is TGTGCCAGTAGTATAGACCGCACGGGACAGGTTAATCAGCCCCAGCATTTT.